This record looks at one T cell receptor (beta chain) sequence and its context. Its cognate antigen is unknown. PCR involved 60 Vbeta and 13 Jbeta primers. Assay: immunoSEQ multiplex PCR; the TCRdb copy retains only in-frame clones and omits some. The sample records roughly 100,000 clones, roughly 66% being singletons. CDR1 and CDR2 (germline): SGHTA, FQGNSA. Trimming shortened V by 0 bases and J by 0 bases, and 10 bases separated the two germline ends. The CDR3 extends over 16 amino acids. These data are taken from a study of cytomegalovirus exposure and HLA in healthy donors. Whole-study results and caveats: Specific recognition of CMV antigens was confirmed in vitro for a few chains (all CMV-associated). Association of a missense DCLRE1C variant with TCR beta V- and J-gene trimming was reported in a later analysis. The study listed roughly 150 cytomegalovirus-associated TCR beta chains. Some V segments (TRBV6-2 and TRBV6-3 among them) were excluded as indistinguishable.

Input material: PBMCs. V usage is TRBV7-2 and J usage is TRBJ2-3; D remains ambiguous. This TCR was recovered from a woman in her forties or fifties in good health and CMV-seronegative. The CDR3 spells CASSLALGASTDTQYF. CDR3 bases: TGTGCCAGCAGCTTAGCTCTCGGAGCTAGCACAGATACGCAGTATTTT. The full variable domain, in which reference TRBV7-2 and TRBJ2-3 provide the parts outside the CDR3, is GAGVSQSPSNKVTEKGKDVELRCDPISGHTALYWYRQSLGQGLEFLIYFQGNSAPDKSGLPSDRFSAERTGGSVSTLTIQRTQQEDSAVYLCASSLALGASTDTQYFGPGTRLTVL.